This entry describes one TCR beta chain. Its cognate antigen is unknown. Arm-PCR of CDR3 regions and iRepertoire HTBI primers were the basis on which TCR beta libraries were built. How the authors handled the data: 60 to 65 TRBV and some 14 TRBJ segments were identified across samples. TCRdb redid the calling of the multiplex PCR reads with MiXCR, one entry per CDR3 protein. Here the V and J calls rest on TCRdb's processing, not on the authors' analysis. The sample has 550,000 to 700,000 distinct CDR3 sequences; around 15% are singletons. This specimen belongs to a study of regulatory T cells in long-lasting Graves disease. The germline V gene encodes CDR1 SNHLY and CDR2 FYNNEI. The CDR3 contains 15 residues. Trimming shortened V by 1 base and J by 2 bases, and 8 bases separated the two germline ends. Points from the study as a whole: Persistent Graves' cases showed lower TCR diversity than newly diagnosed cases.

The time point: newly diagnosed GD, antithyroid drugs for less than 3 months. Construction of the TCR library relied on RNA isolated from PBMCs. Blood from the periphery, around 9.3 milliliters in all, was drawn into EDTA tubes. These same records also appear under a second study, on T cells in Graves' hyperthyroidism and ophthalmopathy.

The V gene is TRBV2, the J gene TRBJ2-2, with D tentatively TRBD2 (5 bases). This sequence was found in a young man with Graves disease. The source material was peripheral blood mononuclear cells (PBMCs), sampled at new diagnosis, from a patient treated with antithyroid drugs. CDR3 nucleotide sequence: TGTGCCAGCAGTGAAGGGCGGACTAACACCGGGGAGCTGTTTTTT. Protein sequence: CASSEGRTNTGELFF.